The present TCR beta chain was sequenced within a study of shared clonotypes between healthy human individuals. Turning to the study itself: CD4 naive cells filled three plates per donor, CD4 memory three, CD8 naive two and CD8 memory one.

Germline V gives CDR1 MRHNA, CDR2 SNTAGT. CDR3 length: 14 amino acids. Details on this clone: Its antigen remains unidentified. An end of the junction does not agree with germline; a read error may underlie this.

The method was immunoSEQ multiplex PCR; TCRdb's version includes in-frame clones alone and lacks a portion of them. The sample lists approximately 2,000,000 clones, under 95% occurring once. Adult Caucasians living in Nashville, Tennessee made up all of the donors. Study-wide findings and caveats: Several donors had around 5% of their naive CD4 clonotypes in common. A generally larger estimated richness was seen in naive subsets than in memory subsets.

This TCR derives from a man aged 18 to 35 in good health. Some clones in this sample may be carry-over from other donors' samples. Sample: naive CD4+ T cells from PBMCs. The subset denotes: CD45RA+ positively selected. This sequence joins TRBV6-4 and TRBJ2-3, with D possibly matching TRBD1 (6 bases). The CDR3 is CATSQGQGTDTQYF. The DNA of the CDR3 is TGTGCCACCAGTCAGGGGCAGGGCACAGATACGCAGTATTTT.